The subject of this entry is one T cell receptor (beta chain). Samples underwent the assay at deep level. Profiling relied on immunoSEQ multiplex PCR, and the TCRdb table lists in-frame clones only, not all of them. The sample has some 2.3 million clones, approximately 95% seen once; the top ten hold about 0.39%. This entry is derived from a study of shared clonotypes between healthy human individuals. Deletions cut 0 bases from V and 9 bases from J, with 14 bases between. CDR3 length equals 14 residues. The germline V gene encodes CDR1 MGHRA and CDR2 YSYEKL. This TCR was recovered from a man aged 18-30 years in good health. Some clones in this sample may be carry-over from other donors' samples. What was sequenced was naive CD4+ T cells from PBMCs. Subset here: CD45RA+ positively selected. The V gene is TRBV4-1, the J gene TRBJ2-5, with unresolved D. CDR3 DNA sequence: TGCGCCAGCAGCCAAGAAATGGCTAGTTGGGCCCAGTACTTC. Translated: CASSQEMASWAQYF.